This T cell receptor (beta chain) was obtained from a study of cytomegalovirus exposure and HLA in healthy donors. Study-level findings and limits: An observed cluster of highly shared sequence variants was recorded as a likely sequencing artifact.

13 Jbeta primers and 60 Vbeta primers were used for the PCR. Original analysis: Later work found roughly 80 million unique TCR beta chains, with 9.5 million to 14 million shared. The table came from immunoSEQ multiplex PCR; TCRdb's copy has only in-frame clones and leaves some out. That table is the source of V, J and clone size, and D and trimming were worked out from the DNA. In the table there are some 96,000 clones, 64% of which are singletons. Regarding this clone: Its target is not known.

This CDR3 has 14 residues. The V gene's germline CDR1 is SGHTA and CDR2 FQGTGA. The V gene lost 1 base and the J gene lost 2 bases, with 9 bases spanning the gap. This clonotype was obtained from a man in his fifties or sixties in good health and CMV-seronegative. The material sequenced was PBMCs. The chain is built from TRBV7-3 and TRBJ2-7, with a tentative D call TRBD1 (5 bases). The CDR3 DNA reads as TGTGCCAGCAGCTTAAGTCCAGGGACCTACGAGCAGTACTTC. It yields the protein CASSLSPGTYEQYF.